Shown below are 8 T cell receptor beta chains from a single sample sequenced in a study of a mutant IDH1 vaccine in newly diagnosed glioma. Time point denoted: week 35, safety follow-up. Each dose of the vaccine consisted of 300 ug of mutant IDH1 20-mer peptide, with topical imiquimod. These receptors have no identified antigens. Assay: immunoSEQ multiplex PCR; the TCRdb copy retains only in-frame clones and omits some. The sample has approximately 50,000 clones; around 90% are singletons. Sequences were derived from PBMCs, sampled from a glioma patient whose treatment included an IDH1 peptide vaccine. The origin of the receptors is a woman between 40 and 50 years old with glioma.

J is TRBJ1-5 and V is TRBV28; TRBD1 is a possible D gene (5 bases). Per germline, CDR1 MDHEN and CDR2 SYDVKM. Trimming took 5 bases from V and 1 from J, leaving 9 bases between them. There are 14 residues in the CDR3. For the CDR3, the DNA is TGTGCCAGCAGTCCCGCAGGGAGCAATCAGCCCCAGCATTTT. It specifies CASSPAGSNQPQHF.

CDR3 nucleotides: TGCAGCGTCCAAAATGAAAAACTGTTTTTT. Its translation is CSVQNEKLFF. The rearrangement uses TRBV29-1 and TRBJ1-4; no firm D call. The CDR3 has 10 residues. V was cut by 6 bases and J by 5 bases, with 4 bases left in between. The germline V gene encodes CDR1 SQVTM and CDR2 ANQGSEA.

This chain uses TRBV6-5 with TRBJ2-2; D is possibly TRBD2 (6 bases). V was shortened by 9 bases and J by 7 bases, with 21 bases between the two germline ends. CDR1 MNHEY and CDR2 SVGAGI come from the germline V gene. The CDR3 loop spans 15 amino acids. The CDR3 nucleotides read TGTGCCAGTAGACTTGGGGGGAGTAAGGGCGGGGAGCTGTTTTTT. Its translation is CASRLGGSKGGELFF.

The rearrangement joins TRBV28 to TRBJ2-7; D not certain. The ends were cut back, 3 bases at V and 4 bases at J, with 16 bases in the middle. In germline, CDR1 is MDHEN, CDR2 SYDVKM. This CDR3 is 15 amino acids long. CDR3 bases: TGTGCCAGCAGTTTGGAGCAACCCACACTATACGAGCAGTACTTC. Translating gives CASSLEQPTLYEQYF.

The chain carries TRBV4-3 and TRBJ2-1, with 9 nucleotides matching TRBD2. V was pared by 0 bases and J by 3 bases, with 3 bases of the junction left unmatched. Germline lookup yields CDR1 LGHNA and CDR2 YSLEER. This CDR3 spans 16 amino acids. The DNA for the CDR3 is TGCGCCAGCAGCCAAGACTCAGCGGGGGGCTACAATGAGCAGTTCTTC. This codes for CASSQDSAGGYNEQFF.

This clone came up once. The chain links TRBV6-5 to TRBJ2-7, with D tentatively TRBD1 (6 bases). Germline CDR1 is MNHEY and CDR2 is SVGAGI. V was trimmed by 0 bases and J by 6 bases, leaving 6 bases between them. The CDR3 has 12 amino acids. CDR3 coding DNA: TGTGCCAGCAGTTACTCAGGGGGCGAGCAGTACTTC. Residues: CASSYSGGEQYF.

This rearrangement joins TRBV6-1 to TRBJ1-2, with 8 bases fitting TRBD1. The V gene end was trimmed by 5 bases and the J gene end by 5 bases; junction bases not matched to a gene: 1. Germline lookup yields CDR1 MNHNS and CDR2 SASEGT. This CDR3 comprises 12 residues. The CDR3 region is CASSRTGYGYTF. The CDR3 DNA follows: TGTGCCAGCAGTCGGACAGGGTATGGCTACACCTTC.

The V gene is TRBV10-3, the J gene TRBJ2-3; D gene ambiguous. The V end lost 2 bases, the J end lost 2 bases, and 11 bases lay between the germline ends. CDR3 length equals 15 residues. Germline values: CDR1 ENHRY, CDR2 SYGVKD. The CDR3 reads CAISEAESYTDTQYF. The CDR3, as DNA: TGTGCCATCAGTGAGGCGGAGTCTTACACAGATACGCAGTATTTT.